This T cell receptor beta chain is drawn from a study of T cells in Graves' hyperthyroidism and ophthalmopathy. Study background: Peripheral blood was drawn at first diagnosis, prior to all treatment. General study findings and limits: Model-based prediction identified ophthalmopathy a median roughly six months prior to its onset. Through a model of 13 V-J features, ophthalmopathy was separated from stable hyperthyroidism.

Amplification yielded TCR beta CDR3 regions, with RNA transcripts as the source. The study used the HTBI primer set for a first-round RT-PCR of the TCR CDR3. Via MiXCR, TCRdb re-called the multiplex PCR reads, giving one row per CDR3 protein. Of about 350,000 distinct CDR3 sequences in the sample, 15% to 20% were seen once. The authors took PBMCs from 9.5 to 10 ml fresh peripheral blood. From germline, CDR1 is SEHNR and CDR2 FQNEAQ (reference sequence). V was pared by 5 bases and J by 3 bases, with 8 bases between. The CDR3 has 13 residues. This clonotype came up many times. Its antigen is undetermined.

This rearrangement joins TRBV7-9 to TRBJ1-5, with a possible D match to TRBD1 (6 bases). This TCR was recovered from a woman in her 40s with Graves' ophthalmopathy. The sequenced sample was blood. The CDR3 DNA sequence: TGTGCCAGCAGCAGACAGGTCAATCAGCCCCAGCATTTT. The encoded protein is CASSRQVNQPQHF.